These 5 T cell receptor beta chains share one sample of origin, sequenced in a study of blood T cells in healthy people across ages. A second PCR of roughly 7 to 11 cycles used a sample-barcoded 5' primer and a J-beta primer mix. MiXCR, run by TCRdb on the 5' RACE reads, gives a single entry per CDR3 protein. The sample includes around 1,500,000 distinct CDR3 sequences, approximately 30% of them seen just once. Material: blood. These receptors were obtained from a woman in her twenties or thirties in good health.

The chain has TRBV11-2 and TRBJ2-5; no firm D call. Trimming stripped 7 bases from V and 2 bases from J, with 17 bases between. The CDR3 loop spans 15 amino acids. Germline V gives CDR1 SGHAT, CDR2 FQNNGV. The CDR3: CASTNRGTLQETQYF. The DNA of the CDR3 is TGTGCCAGCACCAACCGAGGCACTCTTCAAGAGACCCAGTACTTC. Together with reference TRBV11-2 and TRBJ2-5, the CDR3 gives the full variable domain: EAGVAQSPRYKIIEKRQSVAFWCNPISGHATLYWYQQILGQGPKLLIQFQNNGVVDDSQLPKDRFSAERLKGVDSTLKIQPAKLEDSAVYLCASTNRGTLQETQYFGPGTRLLVL.

This clonotype has at least ten counts. The chain has TRBV7-2 and TRBJ2-7; 9 bases agree with TRBD2. Trimming took 5 bases from V and 5 from J; bases not matched to a gene: 10. Looked up from germline, CDR1 is SGHTA and CDR2 is FQGNSA. There are 15 residues in the CDR3. For the CDR3, the DNA is TGTGCCAGCAGCGTCGGACTAGCGAGAACCAACGAGCAGTACTTC. Its translation: CASSVGLARTNEQYF.

This clonotype has just one count. Just one base apart from a much larger clone, this may be a read error. The V call is TRBV29-1, the J call TRBJ2-1; the match to TRBD1 covers 7 bases. Per the germline V gene, CDR1 is SQVTM and CDR2 is ANQGSEA. This CDR3 comprises 13 residues. The CDR3 DNA is TGCAGCGTTCCATTAACAGGGGACAATGTGCAGTTCTTC. Translating gives CSVPLTGDNVQFF.

Comments on this clonotype: With a much larger clone just one base away, this may be a read error. The chain links TRBV10-3 to TRBJ2-1; D may be TRBD2 (6 bases). The germline V and J ends were trimmed by 3 bases and 8 bases, with 17 bases remaining between them. Per germline, CDR1 ENHRY and CDR2 SYGVKD. This CDR3 spans 15 amino acids. DNA of the CDR3: TGTGCCATCAGTGAAGGCGGGATGAAGGCGGATGAGCAGTTCTTC. The encoded protein is CAISEGGMKADEQFF.

This clonotype has more than one count but fewer than ten. J is TRBJ2-3 and V is TRBV7-2; D is unclear. Trimming shortened V by 3 bases and J by 6 bases, and 10 bases separated the two germline ends. CDR3 length: 13 residues. From germline, CDR1 is SGHTA and CDR2 FQGNSA. In DNA, the CDR3 is TGTGCCAGCAGCTTTAGTACTCGGGATACGCAGTATTTT. This encodes CASSFSTRDTQYF.